This is a list of T cell receptor beta chains from one sample in a study of cytotoxic CD8 clonotypes in ibrutinib-treated CLL. Here immunoSEQ multiplex PCR was the method, and the copy in TCRdb shows in-frame clones only, minus some. The table lists approximately 80,000 clones, 86% of them singletons. The starting material was PBMCs, obtained before ibrutinib treatment. The source of these receptors is a human donor with chronic lymphocytic leukemia. Each CDR3 is given with its conserved first and last residue. The D gene is left open where the match is weak. Clone size is not always given. Where it is, it says once, few, many or a class for expanded clones.

size	D	V	J	DNA	CDR3
-	-	TRBV6-1	TRBJ2-7	TGTGCCAGCAGCGACCGCCAGGGACCTATCTACGAGCAGTACTTC	CASSDRQGPIYEQYF
-	-	TRBV10-3	TRBJ2-7	TGTGCCATCAGTGAGTCTATAGGACAAACCTACGAGCAGTACTTC	CAISESIGQTYEQYF
once	TRBD2	TRBV7-9	TRBJ2-1	TGTGCCAGCAGCTTACTAGCGGGAGCTTATGAGCAGTTCTTC	CASSLLAGAYEQFF
-	TRBD2	TRBV11-2	TRBJ2-3	TGTGCCAGCAGCCTACTAAGCGGGAGTGGCACAGATACGCAGTATTTT	CASSLLSGSGTDTQYF
-	TRBD2	TRBV18	TRBJ2-4	TGTGCCAGCTCACCTTTAGCGGGAGATAGGAACATTCAGTACTTC	CASSPLAGDRNIQYF
-	-	TRBV7-2	TRBJ2-7	TGTGCCAGCAGCTTAGGGACATACCCCTACGAGCAGTACTTC	CASSLGTYPYEQYF
-	-	TRBV5-1	TRBJ2-7	TGCGCCAGCAGCTCACAGGGTCACAACGAGCAGTACTTC	CASSSQGHNEQYF
-	TRBD1	TRBV6-5	TRBJ1-4	TGTGCCAGCAGTTACACCGGGACAGGGGACGAAAAACTGTTTTTT	CASSYTGTGDEKLFF
-	-	TRBV28	TRBJ2-7	TGTGCCAGCCTAAGCGGACAGCCGACCTACGAGCAGTACTTC	CASLSGQPTYEQYF
few	-	TRBV9	TRBJ1-5	TGTGCCAGCAGCGTAGGTCAGTATAGCAATCAGCCCCAGCATTTT	CASSVGQYSNQPQHF